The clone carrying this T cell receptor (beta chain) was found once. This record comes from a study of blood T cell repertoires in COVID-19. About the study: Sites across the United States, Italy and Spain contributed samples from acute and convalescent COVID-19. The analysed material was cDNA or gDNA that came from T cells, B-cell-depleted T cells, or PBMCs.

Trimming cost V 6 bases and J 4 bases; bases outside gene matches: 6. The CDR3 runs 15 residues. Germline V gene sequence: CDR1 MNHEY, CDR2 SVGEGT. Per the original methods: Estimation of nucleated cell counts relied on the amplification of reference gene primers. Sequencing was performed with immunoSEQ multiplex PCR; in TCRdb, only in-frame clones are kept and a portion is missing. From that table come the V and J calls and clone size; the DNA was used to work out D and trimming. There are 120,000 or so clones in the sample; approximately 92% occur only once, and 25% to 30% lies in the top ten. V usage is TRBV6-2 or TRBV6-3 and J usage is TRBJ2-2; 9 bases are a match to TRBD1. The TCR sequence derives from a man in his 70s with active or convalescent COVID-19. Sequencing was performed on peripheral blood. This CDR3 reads CASSPWDRVTGELFF. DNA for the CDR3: TGTGCCAGCAGCCCTTGGGACAGGGTCACCGGGGAGCTGTTTTTT.